These 20 T cell receptor beta chains share one sample of origin, sequenced in a study of CD8+CD57+ T cells in acquired aplastic anemia. Using genomic DNA as the template, TCR beta VDJ and CDR3 profiling was carried out. TCRdb independently ran MiXCR on the reads; one entry per CDR3 protein. The table records just over 400,000 distinct CDR3 sequences, around 68% of them present only once. Source material: sorted CD4+, CD8+, or CD8+CD57+ T cells (not recorded which) from PBMCs. Receptor source: a human donor in good health, serving as a control.

The table lists this clonotype with a few counts. The gene calls are TRBV25-1 and TRBJ1-6, with 10 bases that match TRBD1. Trimming at V came to 4 bases and at J to 6 bases, leaving 6 bases not matched to a gene. From germline, CDR1 is MGHDK and CDR2 SYGVNS. The CDR3 is 16 amino acids. CDR3: CASSGTGTGANSPLHF. The CDR3 nucleotides read TGTGCCAGCAGTGGGACCGGGACAGGGGCTAATTCACCCCTCCACTTT.

This chain connects TRBV7-9 to TRBJ2-2; 12 bases map to TRBD1. Germline V gene lookup returns CDR1 SEHNR and CDR2 FQNEAQ (reference sequence). V trimming: 3 bases; J trimming: 7 bases; junction bases outside the gene matches: 6. This CDR3 spans 16 amino acids. CDR3 nucleotides: TGTGCCAGCAGCTTGGGACAGGGGGCGGGCGGCGGGGAGCTGTTTTTT. Translation: CASSLGQGAGGGELFF. Combining the CDR3 with reference TRBV7-9 and TRBJ2-2 gives the whole variable domain DTGVSQNPRHKITKRGQNVTFRCDPISEHNRLYWYRQTLGQGPEFLTYFQNEAQLEKSRLLSDRFSAERPKGSFSTLEIQRTEQGDSAMYLCASSLGQGAGGGELFFGEGSRLTVL.

On this clonotype itself: At one end, the junction sequence differs from germline, possibly due to a read error. Written as DNA, the CDR3 is TGTGCCAGCAGCTCGCGCAGGACCCAGGAGGCAACTAATGGAAAACTGTTTTTT. Translated: CASSSRRTQEATNGKLFF. The chain is built from TRBV7-2 and TRBJ1-4, with D unresolved. Germline CDR1 and CDR2: SGHTA and FQGNSA. The CDR3 is 18 amino acids. Looking up the rest from reference TRBV7-2 and TRBJ1-4 gives the full variable domain: GAGVSQSPSNKVTEKGKDVELRCDPISGHTALYWYRQSLGQGLEFLIYFQGNSAPDKSGLPSDRFSAERTGGSVSTLTIQRTQQEDSAVYLCASSSRRTQEATNGKLFFGSGTQLSVL.

A remark on this clonotype: The junction shows a germline mismatch at one end, possibly a read error. The rearrangement uses TRBV5-1 and TRBJ2-7; TRBD2 aligns across 7 bases. The germline V gene has CDR1 SGHRS and CDR2 YFSETQ. This CDR3 spans 14 amino acids. This CDR3 is CASTEGGPSYEQYF. DNA for the CDR3: TGTGCCAGCACTGAGGGAGGGCCCTCCTACGAGCAGTACTTC. Based on the CDR3 plus reference TRBV5-1 and TRBJ2-7, the full variable domain is KAGVTQTPRYLIKTRGQQVTLSCSPISGHRSVSWYQQTPGQGLQFLFEYFSETQRNKGNFPGRFSGRQFSNSRSEMNVSTLELGDSALYLCASTEGGPSYEQYFGPGTRLTVT.

CDR3 amino acids: CSADVSRDGEQYF. CDR3 nucleotides: TGCAGCGCTGACGTGAGCAGGGACGGCGAGCAGTACTTC. This chain joins TRBV29-1 and TRBJ2-7; D may be TRBD1 or TRBD2 (5 bases each). CDR1 and CDR2 (germline): SQVTM, ANQGSEA. V was clipped by 7 bases and J by 6 bases, with 19 bases between them. This CDR3 is 13 amino acids long.

This clonotype was seen more than once but under ten times. The chain uses TRBV5-1 and TRBJ1-6; 9 bases are a match to TRBD1. Germline CDR1 SGHRS, CDR2 YFSETQ. V lost 0 bases and J lost 9; bases outside the gene matches: 4. The CDR3 is made up of 15 amino acids. The CDR3 here is CASSLAGTGSSPLHF. Here the CDR3 DNA reads TGCGCCAGCAGCTTGGCCGGGACAGGGAGTTCACCCCTCCACTTT.

The chain combines TRBV7-9 with TRBJ1-2; D gene unclear. The CDR3 contains 14 residues. Germline loops: CDR1 SEHNR, CDR2 FQNEAQ (reference sequence). The germline V and J ends were trimmed by 5 bases and 13 bases, with 23 bases remaining between them. Here the CDR3 reads CASSPRHSTHAFTF. The CDR3 DNA reads TGTGCCAGCAGCCCACGGCACAGTACACATGCTTTCACCTTC. Variable domain in full (rest from reference TRBV7-9 and TRBJ1-2): DTGVSQNPRHKITKRGQNVTFRCDPISEHNRLYWYRQTLGQGPEFLTYFQNEAQLEKSRLLSDRFSAERPKGSFSTLEIQRTEQGDSAMYLCASSPRHSTHAFTFGSGTRLTVV.

This clonotype was seen at least ten times. This sequence joins TRBV2 and TRBJ2-1; 14 positions match TRBD2. With 2 bases clipped from V and 4 bases from J, the junction kept 4 bases outside the gene matches. The CDR3 is 17 residues long. The germline V gene encodes CDR1 SNHLY and CDR2 FYNNEI. The CDR3, as DNA: TGTGCCAGCAGTGAATACTGGACTAGCGGGGGGTACAATGAGCAGTTCTTC. Its protein is CASSEYWTSGGYNEQFF. Looking up the rest from reference TRBV2 and TRBJ2-1 gives the full variable domain: EPEVTQTPSHQVTQMGQEVILRCVPISNHLYFYWYRQILGQKVEFLVSFYNNEISEKSEIFDDQFSVERPDGSNFTLKIRSTKLEDSAMYFCASSEYWTSGGYNEQFFGPGTRLTVL.

As for this clonotype: A much larger clone is a single base away; this may be a read error. The rearrangement links TRBV5-5 to TRBJ1-3; D is perhaps TRBD1 (5 bases). The CDR3 extends over 17 amino acids. From germline, CDR1 is SGHKS and CDR2 YYEKEE (reference sequence). Here the CDR3 reads CASSLTGTLSSGNTICF. The DNA of the CDR3 is TGTGCCAGCAGCTTAACCGGGACCCTCAGCTCTGGAAACACCATATGTTTT.

The chain has TRBV7-8 and TRBJ2-7, with D possibly TRBD1 on 6 matching bases. Germline V CDR1 and CDR2: SGHVS, FQNEAQ. Trimming pared 0 bases from V and 0 bases from J, leaving 9 bases between. The CDR3 loop spans 15 amino acids. CDR3 DNA: TGTGCCAGCAGCTTAGCACAGGGCCCCTCCTACGAGCAGTACTTC. Residues: CASSLAQGPSYEQYF. Full variable domain (missing parts from reference TRBV7-8 and TRBJ2-7): GAGVSQSPRYKVAKRGQDVALRCDPISGHVSLFWYQQALGQGPEFLTYFQNEAQLDKSGLPSDRFFAERPEGSVSTLKIQRTQQEDSAVYLCASSLAQGPSYEQYFGPGTRLTVT.

Of note for this clonotype: The conserved phenylalanine or tryptophan is not found at the CDR3 terminus, so this likely reflects a read error. No DNA is shown, since the ends of the CDR3 on it are uncertain; the CDR3 is the one TCRdb lists. The J gene is TRBJ1-5, the V gene TRBV7-8; the D call TRBD1 from the table was never checked on the DNA. The CDR3 sequence runs 13 residues, both termini included. The germline CDR1 and CDR2 sequences are SGHVS and FQNEAQ. CDR3: CASSTIQGWDTEA.

This CDR3 reads CATSRVGGNQPQHF. CDR3 coding DNA: TGTGCCACCAGCAGAGTAGGAGGCAATCAGCCCCAGCATTTT. V gene TRBV15 combines with J gene TRBJ1-5; D uncertain. V was shortened by 1 base and J by 2 bases, with 6 bases between the two germline ends. This CDR3 has 14 amino acids. In germline, CDR1 is LNHNV, CDR2 YYDKDF (reference sequence).

On this clonotype: Without the conserved terminal phenylalanine or tryptophan, this CDR3 likely stems from a read error. Because the CDR3's place on the DNA is in doubt, the DNA is left out and the CDR3 is given as listed by TCRdb. The rearrangement links TRBV7-2 to TRBJ2-5; TRBD1 was called by the table and not checked on the DNA. The CDR3 is 13 amino acids long, termini counted. Germline CDR1 reads SGHTA; CDR2 reads FQGNSA. CDR3 amino acids: CASSKPGQGIYYV.

The chain combines TRBV7-6 with TRBJ1-3, with D unclear. CDR1 is SGHVS and CDR2 is FNYEAQ in the germline V gene. Trimming cost V 6 bases and J 7 bases, with 28 bases left between them. The CDR3 sequence is 18 residues long. The CDR3 bases are TGTGCCAGCAGTCCCGGGATACAAGAGACCCAGTACTTCAACACCATATATTTT. As protein: CASSPGIQETQYFNTIYF. Complete variable domain (other parts from reference TRBV7-6 and TRBJ1-3): GAGVSQSPRYKVTKRGQDVALRCDPISGHVSLYWYRQALGQGPEFLTYFNYEAQQDKSGLPNDRFSAERPEGSISTLTIQRTEQRDSAMYRCASSPGIQETQYFNTIYFGEGSWLTVV.

The chain combines TRBV9 with TRBJ2-7; unclear D gene. Germline CDR1 and CDR2: SGDLS and YYNGEE. The CDR3 extends over 13 amino acids. The CDR3 DNA reads TGTGCCAGCAATTTAGGCGTCTATGGCGACACCTTCGTC. Translating gives CASNLGVYGDTFV.

The sample holds many counts of this clonotype. This chain links TRBV29-1 with TRBJ1-5; D gene unclear. Germline values: CDR1 SQVTM, CDR2 ANQGSEA. V gave up 4 bases and J gave up 5 bases, with 9 bases separating them. The CDR3 covers 12 residues. The CDR3 region is CSVGQNHQPQHF. In DNA form, the CDR3 reads TGCAGCGTTGGGCAAAATCATCAGCCCCAGCATTTT. The full variable domain, with the rest looked up from reference TRBV29-1 and TRBJ1-5, is SAVISQKPSRDICQRGTSLTIQCQVDSQVTMMFWYRQQPGQSLTLIATANQGSEATYESGFVIDKFPISRPNLTFSTLTVSNMSPEDSSIYLCSVGQNHQPQHFGDGTRLSIL.

Concerning this clonotype: The junction departs from germline at one end; a sequencing error may be responsible. The J gene is TRBJ1-2, the V gene TRBV7-7, with unresolved D. From germline, CDR1 is SSHAT and CDR2 FNYEAQ (reference sequence). This CDR3 comprises 14 residues. The CDR3 coding sequence is TGTGCCAGCAGCTCCGCAGTTCGTGGCTATGAGTACTTCTTC. Translation gives CASSSAVRGYEYFF.

This clonotype was found once. The V gene is TRBV5-1, the J gene TRBJ1-2; D possibly corresponds to TRBD1 (5 bases). The CDR3 sequence is 13 residues long. Germline CDR1 and CDR2: SGHRS and YFSETQ. Deletions cut 4 bases from V and 9 bases from J, with 16 bases between. Here the CDR3 DNA reads TGCGCCAGCAGCGCGGGGGGTAACTGCAGCTACACCTTC. It encodes CASSAGGNCSYTF.

J is TRBJ1-1 and V is TRBV25-1; 10 nucleotides match TRBD1. V shed 6 bases, J shed 4 bases, and the junction held 8 bases outside the gene matches. Germline lookup yields CDR1 MGHDK and CDR2 SYGVNS. This CDR3 has 15 amino acids. This CDR3 is CASSWTGGLGTEAFF. The CDR3, as DNA: TGTGCCAGCAGCTGGACAGGGGGTCTGGGCACTGAAGCTTTCTTT.

V usage is TRBV25-1 and J usage is TRBJ1-2, with D perhaps TRBD1 (5 bases). Germline V gene lookup returns CDR1 MGHDK and CDR2 SYGVNS. This CDR3 spans 15 amino acids. The V and J ends lost 6 bases and 0 bases respectively, with 14 bases between them. This chain's CDR3 is CASSPGILANYGYTF. In nucleotides, the CDR3 is TGTGCCAGCAGCCCAGGGATTCTCGCTAACTATGGCTACACCTTC.